These 6 T cell receptor beta chains were all obtained from the same sample, sequenced in a study of blood T cell repertoires in COVID-19. Produced via immunoSEQ multiplex PCR; TCRdb's table is partial and in-frame only. Of 250,000 or so clones listed, around nine tenths are singletons. Sequenced: peripheral blood. The receptor set was obtained from a woman aged 60 to 75 with acute or convalescent COVID-19.

The chain has TRBV18 and TRBJ1-1; TRBD1 is a possible D gene (5 bases). The CDR3 covers 13 residues. Germline CDR1 is KGHSH and CDR2 is LQKENI. V lost 6 bases and J lost 3, with 11 bases in between. The CDR3: CASSYGGDTEAFF. CDR3 in DNA: TGTGCCAGCTCCTATGGAGGGGACACTGAAGCTTTCTTT.

The V and J genes are TRBV6-2 or TRBV6-3 and TRBJ2-5; tentatively, D is TRBD2 (6 bases). There are 16 residues in the CDR3. Germline values: CDR1 MNHEY, CDR2 SVGEGT. The V and J ends lost 1 base and 4 bases respectively, with 16 bases between them. The CDR3 nucleotides read TGTGCCAGCAGTTACTTGGCTAGCGTATCCCGAGAGACCCAGTACTTC. This gives the protein CASSYLASVSRETQYF.

CDR3 sequence (DNA): TGTGCCAGCAGCCCGCTCGGTGTAAGCAATCAGCCCCAGCATTTT. Protein sequence: CASSPLGVSNQPQHF. This chain joins TRBV16 and TRBJ1-5; D ambiguous. V lost 4 bases, J lost 1 base, and 11 bases lay in between. Germline V gives CDR1 KGHSY, CDR2 FQNENV. CDR3 size: 15 residues.

The V call is TRBV18, the J call TRBJ1-1, with 9 bases lining up with TRBD1. CDR1 is KGHSH and CDR2 is LQKENI in the germline V gene. The CDR3 runs 15 residues. V trimming: 3 bases; J trimming: 4 bases; junction bases outside the gene matches: 6. CDR3 sequence (DNA): TGTGCCAGCTCACCCGAGACAGGGGGAGGCACTGAAGCTTTCTTT. Its protein is CASSPETGGGTEAFF.

This rearrangement joins TRBV10-3 to TRBJ2-7, with 7 bases identical to TRBD1. Per the germline V gene, CDR1 is ENHRY and CDR2 is SYGVKD. The CDR3 is 14 residues long. V lost 10 bases to trimming and J lost 5 bases; unmatched junction nucleotides: 14. CDR3 in amino acids: CATFETGNVNEQYF. The CDR3 DNA reads as TGTGCCACCTTTGAGACAGGGAACGTCAACGAGCAGTACTTC.

The chain carries TRBV5-1 and TRBJ2-1; 11 bases are shared with TRBD2. V lost 4 bases, J lost 10 bases, and 10 bases stayed unmatched. Germline V gene sequence: CDR1 SGHRS, CDR2 YFSETQ. This CDR3 contains 15 residues. CDR3: CASSRLAGGSGEQFF. CDR3 DNA: TGCGCCAGCAGCCGGCTAGCGGGGGGCTCGGGCGAGCAGTTCTTC.